Listed here is a single TCR beta chain. This sample is part of a study of OX40 agonist ivuxolimab in advanced cancers. Across the whole study: An agonistic human IgG2 monoclonal antibody against OX40 (CD134) was given.

Assay: immunoSEQ multiplex PCR; the TCRdb copy retains only in-frame clones and omits some. The table includes about 94,000 clones, 87% detected once. The CDR3 runs 14 residues. With 4 bases clipped from V and 7 bases from J, the junction kept 6 bases outside the gene matches. Per the germline V gene, CDR1 is SGHRS and CDR2 is YFSETQ. This specimen was CD4+ or CD8+ T cells sorted from blood, taken in a trial of the OX40 agonist ivuxolimab. This TCR was recovered from an adult with an advanced solid tumor such as melanoma, head and neck, liver or kidney cancer. The genes are TRBV5-1 and TRBJ2-1; 9 bases match TRBD1. CDR3 amino acids: CASSQPGQGNEQFF. The CDR3 DNA sequence: TGCGCCAGCAGCCAACCGGGACAGGGAAATGAGCAGTTCTTC.